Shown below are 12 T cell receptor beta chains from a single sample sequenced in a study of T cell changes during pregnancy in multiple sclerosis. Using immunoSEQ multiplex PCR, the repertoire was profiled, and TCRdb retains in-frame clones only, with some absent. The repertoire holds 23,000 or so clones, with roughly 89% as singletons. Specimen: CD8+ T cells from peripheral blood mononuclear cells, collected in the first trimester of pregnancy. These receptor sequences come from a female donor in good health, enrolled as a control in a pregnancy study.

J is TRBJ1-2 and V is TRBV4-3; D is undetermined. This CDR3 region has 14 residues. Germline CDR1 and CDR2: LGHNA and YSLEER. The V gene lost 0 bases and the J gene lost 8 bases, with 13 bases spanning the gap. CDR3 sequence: CASSQEGGGRGYTF. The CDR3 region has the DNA TGCGCCAGCAGCCAAGAAGGTGGAGGCAGAGGCTACACCTTC.

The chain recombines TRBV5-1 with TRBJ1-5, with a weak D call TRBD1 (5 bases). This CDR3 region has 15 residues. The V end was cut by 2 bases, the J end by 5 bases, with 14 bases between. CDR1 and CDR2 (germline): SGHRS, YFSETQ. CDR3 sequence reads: CASSLGEGVHQPQHF. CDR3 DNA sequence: TGCGCCAGCAGCTTAGGAGAAGGGGTCCATCAGCCCCAGCATTTT. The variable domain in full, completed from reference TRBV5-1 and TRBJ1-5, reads KAGVTQTPRYLIKTRGQQVTLSCSPISGHRSVSWYQQTPGQGLQFLFEYFSETQRNKGNFPGRFSGRQFSNSRSEMNVSTLELGDSALYLCASSLGEGVHQPQHFGDGTRLSIL.

CDR3 in amino acids: CASSQVPTYEQYF. The DNA of the CDR3 is TGCGCCAGCAGCCAAGTTCCTACCTACGAGCAGTACTTC. The chain couples TRBV4-1 to TRBJ2-7; no clear D. V was pared by 1 base and J by 2 bases, with 6 bases between. Germline values: CDR1 MGHRA, CDR2 YSYEKL. This CDR3 has 13 residues.

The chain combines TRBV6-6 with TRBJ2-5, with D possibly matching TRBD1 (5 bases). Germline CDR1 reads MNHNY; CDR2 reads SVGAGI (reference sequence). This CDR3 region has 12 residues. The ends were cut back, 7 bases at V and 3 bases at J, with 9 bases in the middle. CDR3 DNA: TGTGCCAGCACAGGGAACGAAGAGACCCAGTACTTC. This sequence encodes CASTGNEETQYF.

CDR3 in DNA: TGTGCCAGCACCCCCCCAGGGAACTATGGCTACACCTTC. It is translated as CASTPPGNYGYTF. V is TRBV28 and J is TRBJ1-2; possibly TRBD1 for D (5 bases). V gave up 7 bases and J gave up 2 bases, with 11 bases separating them. Germline V gene sequence: CDR1 MDHEN, CDR2 SYDVKM. The CDR3 totals 13 residues.

CDR3 amino acids: CASSPPLSGQETQYF. The CDR3 DNA sequence: TGTGCCAGCAGCCCCCCCCTTAGCGGACAAGAGACCCAGTACTTC. The chain links TRBV7-9 to TRBJ2-5; D might be TRBD2 (6 bases). V dropped 5 bases and J dropped 2 bases, with 15 bases sitting between them. The germline gives CDR1 SEHNR, CDR2 FQNEAQ (reference sequence). The CDR3 totals 15 residues.

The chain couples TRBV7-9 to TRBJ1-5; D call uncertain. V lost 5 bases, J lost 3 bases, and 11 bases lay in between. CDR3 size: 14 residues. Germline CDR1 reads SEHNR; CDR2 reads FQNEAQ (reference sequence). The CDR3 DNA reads TGTGCCAGCAGCCATCCCGAGCCCAATCAGCCCCAGCATTTT. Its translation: CASSHPEPNQPQHF.

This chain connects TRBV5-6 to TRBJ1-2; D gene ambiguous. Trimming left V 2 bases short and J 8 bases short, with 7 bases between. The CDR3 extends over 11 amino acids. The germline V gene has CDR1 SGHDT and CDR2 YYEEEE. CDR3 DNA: TGTGCCAGCAGCTTTGCTGGCGGCTACACCTTC. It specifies CASSFAGGYTF.

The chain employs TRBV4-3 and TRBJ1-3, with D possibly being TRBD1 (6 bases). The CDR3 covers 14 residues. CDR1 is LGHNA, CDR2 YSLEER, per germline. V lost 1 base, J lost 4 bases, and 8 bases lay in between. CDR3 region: CASSQVTGGNTIYF. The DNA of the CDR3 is TGCGCCAGCAGCCAAGTGACAGGAGGAAACACCATATATTTT.

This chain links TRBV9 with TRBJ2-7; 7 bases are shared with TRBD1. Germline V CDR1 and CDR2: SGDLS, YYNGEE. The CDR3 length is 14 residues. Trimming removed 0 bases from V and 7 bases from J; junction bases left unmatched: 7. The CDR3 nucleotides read TGTGCCAGCAGCGTAGGCAGGGGGATTAGGGAGCAGTACTTC. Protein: CASSVGRGIREQYF.

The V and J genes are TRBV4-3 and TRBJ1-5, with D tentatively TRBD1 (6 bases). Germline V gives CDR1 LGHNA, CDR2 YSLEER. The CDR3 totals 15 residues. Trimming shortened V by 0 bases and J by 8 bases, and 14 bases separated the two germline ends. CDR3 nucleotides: TGCGCCAGCAGCCAAGATGCAGGGGATTATGAGCCCCAGCATTTT. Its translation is CASSQDAGDYEPQHF.

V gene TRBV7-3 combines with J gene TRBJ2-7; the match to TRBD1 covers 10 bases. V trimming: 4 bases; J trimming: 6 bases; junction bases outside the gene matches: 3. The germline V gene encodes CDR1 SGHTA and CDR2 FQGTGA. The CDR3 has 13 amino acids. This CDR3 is CASSSDRGGEQYF. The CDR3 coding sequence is TGTGCCAGCAGCTCGGACAGGGGGGGCGAGCAGTACTTC.